A selection of T cell receptor beta chains follows, all from one sample in a study of shared clonotypes between healthy human individuals. Here immunoSEQ multiplex PCR was the method, and the copy in TCRdb shows in-frame clones only, minus some. Among millions of clones listed, over 85% were seen once. Sequencing was carried out using naive CD8+ T cells sorted from blood. The source of these receptors is a man aged 18 to 29 in good health. CDR3s include the opening cysteine and the closing phenylalanine or tryptophan. The D gene is left open where the match is weak. Clone size is given for some rows only: seen once, a few or many times, or a class if the clone is expanded.

d_call	v_call	j_call	clone_size	cdr3_aa	cdr3_nt
TRBD1	TRBV27	TRBJ1-5	.	CASNPTGVRFQPQHF	TGTGCCAGCAATCCCACAGGGGTTCGGTTTCAGCCCCAGCATTTT
.	TRBV6-5	TRBJ2-3	.	CASSYLHTSDPDTQYF	TGTGCCAGCAGTTACCTACATACCTCAGACCCAGATACGCAGTATTTT
.	TRBV27	TRBJ2-7	.	CASSPARGGYEQYF	TGTGCCAGCAGTCCTGCAAGGGGAGGCTACGAGCAGTACTTC
.	TRBV14	TRBJ1-3	.	CASSPGPRGPSGNTIYF	TGTGCCAGCAGCCCGGGACCCCGGGGCCCCTCTGGAAACACCATATATTTT
.	TRBV4-3	TRBJ1-1	.	CASSQVGDGAEAFF	TGCGCCAGCAGCCAAGTGGGGGACGGCGCTGAAGCTTTCTTT
TRBD2	TRBV5-1	TRBJ2-3	.	CASSLSSGGFTDTQYF	TGCGCCAGCAGCTTGAGTAGCGGGGGGTTCACAGATACGCAGTATTTT
.	TRBV27	TRBJ2-7	.	CASSLRRVPTYEQYF	TGTGCCAGCAGTTTGCGCAGGGTCCCCACCTACGAGCAGTACTTC
TRBD1	TRBV6-5	TRBJ2-3	.	CASSIQGDTQYF	TGTGCCAGCAGCATACAGGGGGATACGCAGTATTTT
TRBD2	TRBV4-3	TRBJ2-1	.	CASSQLNAGGSYNEQFF	TGCGCCAGCAGCCAACTAAACGCGGGAGGGTCCTACAATGAGCAGTTCTTC
.	TRBV13	TRBJ2-1	.	CASSLGQGGTSSYNEQFF	TGTGCCAGCAGCTTAGGCCAGGGGGGGACTAGTTCCTACAATGAGCAGTTCTTC
TRBD1	TRBV29-1	TRBJ1-2	.	CSVVGLTGGSGGYTF	TGCAGCGTTGTTGGATTGACAGGGGGCAGTGGAGGCTACACCTTC
TRBD1	TRBV4-2	TRBJ2-7	.	CASSQATGVGEQYF	TGTGCCAGCAGCCAGGCTACAGGGGTCGGCGAGCAGTACTTC
.	TRBV11-2	TRBJ2-2	.	CASSPQGTELFF	TGTGCCAGCAGCCCACAGGGTACGGAGCTGTTTTTT
.	TRBV10-1	TRBJ1-1	.	CASSETGAVEAFF	TGCGCCAGCAGTGAAACCGGAGCCGTAGAAGCTTTCTTT
TRBD2	TRBV2	TRBJ2-1	.	CASNGLAELGNEQFF	TGTGCCAGCAACGGACTAGCGGAGCTTGGCAATGAGCAGTTCTTC
.	TRBV4-1	TRBJ1-3	.	CASSQDRSSSGNTIYF	TGCGCCAGCAGCCAAGATCGCAGCAGCTCTGGAAACACCATATATTTT
.	TRBV6-5	TRBJ2-2	.	CASSTSPGELFF	TGTGCCAGCAGTACATCGCCCGGGGAGCTGTTTTTT
TRBD2	TRBV5-1	TRBJ2-7	.	CASSLALAGGPGEQYF	TGCGCCAGCAGCTTGGCCCTAGCGGGGGGGCCGGGCGAGCAGTACTTC
.	TRBV7-9	TRBJ2-7	.	CASSSRQATYEQYF	TGTGCCAGCAGCTCCCGACAGGCAACCTACGAGCAGTACTTC
.	TRBV7-6	TRBJ1-1	.	CASSLAPSNTEAFF	TGTGCCAGCAGCTTAGCACCGTCGAACACTGAAGCTTTCTTT
.	TRBV9	TRBJ2-2	.	CASSVDTGELFF	TGTGCCAGCAGCGTCGACACCGGGGAGCTGTTTTTT
.	TRBV6-5	TRBJ2-3	.	CASTTLGGRTDTQYF	TGTGCCAGCACCACCTTGGGGGGCCGCACAGATACGCAGTATTTT
.	TRBV5-6	TRBJ1-5	.	CASSGNSNQPQHF	TGTGCCAGCAGCGGTAATAGCAATCAGCCCCAGCATTTT
TRBD2	TRBV2	TRBJ2-7	.	CASSEHPGGYEQYF	TGTGCCAGCAGTGAACATCCGGGAGGCTACGAGCAGTACTTC
.	TRBV10-2	TRBJ2-3	.	CASSWEAPRDTQYF	TGCGCCAGCAGTTGGGAGGCTCCAAGGGATACGCAGTATTTT
TRBD2	TRBV7-9	TRBJ2-5	once	CASSLLIVAGEETQYF	TGTGCCAGCAGCTTATTGATTGTAGCGGGGGAAGAGACCCAGTACTTC
.	TRBV5-6	TRBJ2-5	.	CASSGPQETQYF	TGTGCCAGCAGTGGACCCCAAGAGACCCAGTACTTC